The present T cell receptor (beta chain) was sequenced within a study of T cell changes during pregnancy in multiple sclerosis. Method: immunoSEQ multiplex PCR; TCRdb's copy keeps in-frame clones and lacks some. The sample comprises tens of thousands of clones, around 89% of which are singletons, and approximately 1.2% rests with the top ten. CDR1 WNHNN and CDR2 SYGVQD come from the germline V gene (reference sequence). The CDR3 is 15 residues long. V was pared by 3 bases and J by 6 bases, with 9 bases of the junction left unmatched. The specimen comprised CD4+ T cells from peripheral blood mononuclear cells, sampled after pregnancy. The clonotype comes from a female donor with multiple sclerosis, enrolled in a pregnancy study. This chain links TRBV10-1 with TRBJ2-3; 7 positions match TRBD2. Here the CDR3 reads CASSESRPGGDTQYF. The CDR3 nucleotides read TGCGCCAGCAGTGAATCGCGGCCCGGGGGGGATACGCAGTATTTT.